One sample yielded the 22 T cell receptor beta chains listed below, sequenced in a study of T cells in Graves' hyperthyroidism and ophthalmopathy. RNA transcripts yielded amplified TCR beta CDR3 regions. TCR CDR3 regions were first amplified by RT-PCR with HTBI primers. TCRdb itself ran the multiplex PCR reads through MiXCR, one entry per CDR3 protein. The sample comprises over 45,000 distinct CDR3 sequences, approximately 48% of which are singletons, and about a tenth rests with the top ten. The sequencing input was blood. The receptors derive from a woman between 50 and 59 years old with Graves' ophthalmopathy.

In DNA, the CDR3 is TGTGCCAGCAGCTTAGAGAGTGGGATGAGTACCAGGGAGCTGTTTTTT. Residues: CASSLESGMSTRELFF. The V gene is TRBV11-2, the J gene TRBJ2-2; D unresolved. The CDR3 covers 16 residues. Looked up from germline, CDR1 is SGHAT and CDR2 is FQNNGV. V lost 0 bases to trimming and J lost 9 bases, with 17 bases between them.

The rearrangement links TRBV12-3 or TRBV12-4 to TRBJ1-6, with unresolved D. V dropped 3 bases and J dropped 13 bases, with 1 base sitting between them. The CDR3 extends over 9 amino acids. CDR3 DNA sequence: TGTGCCAGCAGTTTGCCCCTCCACTTT. Its protein is CASSLPLHF.

At least ten counts were recorded for this clonotype. The rearrangement joins TRBV28 to TRBJ2-5; no firm D call. CDR1 is MDHEN, CDR2 SYDVKM, per germline. V lost 5 bases and J 4 bases, leaving 11 bases between the germline ends. The CDR3 totals 13 residues. The CDR3 spells CASSPRTRETQYF. CDR3 sequence (DNA): TGTGCCAGCAGTCCTCGGACGCGAGAGACCCAGTACTTC.

The chain has TRBV9 and TRBJ2-1; 7 nucleotides line up with TRBD1. Germline V gene sequence: CDR1 SGDLS, CDR2 YYNGEE. The trim removed 2 bases at V and 9 bases at J, leaving 8 bases unmatched. The CDR3 loop spans 14 amino acids. The CDR3 DNA reads TGTGCCAGCAGCGTCGCGTACAGGGGCGGTGAGCAGTTCTTC. Its translation: CASSVAYRGGEQFF.

V and J are TRBV25-1 and TRBJ2-2; D perhaps matches TRBD2 (5 bases). CDR1 MGHDK and CDR2 SYGVNS come from the germline V gene. V shed 3 bases and J shed 1 base, with 12 bases lying between them. The CDR3 covers 16 residues. The DNA of the CDR3 is TGTGCCAGCAGTGATCCAACGGGAAGGAACACCGGGGAGCTGTTTTTT. It encodes CASSDPTGRNTGELFF.

The chain employs TRBV20-1 and TRBJ1-1; no definite D call. The V end lost 3 bases, the J end lost 3 bases, and 23 bases lay between the germline ends. Germline assignment: CDR1 DFQATT and CDR2 SNEGSKA (reference sequence). The CDR3 loop spans 17 amino acids. This CDR3 reads CSASQRLVEGGYTEAFF. The CDR3 region has the DNA TGCAGTGCTAGCCAGCGACTAGTGGAGGGCGGTTACACTGAAGCTTTCTTT.

The sample holds many counts of this clonotype. The J gene is TRBJ2-7, the V gene TRBV2; D possibly corresponds to TRBD2 (6 bases). The germline V gene has CDR1 SNHLY and CDR2 FYNNEI. V lost 5 bases and J 6 bases, leaving 14 bases between the germline ends. CDR3 length equals 13 residues. In nucleotides, the CDR3 is TGTGCCAGCAGTACGGGGACTCCAGGCGAGCAGTACTTC. Translated: CASSTGTPGEQYF.

This clonotype was counted at least ten times. This sequence joins TRBV20-1 and TRBJ2-1, with D maybe TRBD1 (6 bases). The germline CDR1 and CDR2 sequences are DFQATT and SNEGSKA (reference sequence). The CDR3 is made up of 19 amino acids. V lost 3 bases to trimming and J lost 0 bases, with 24 bases between them. In DNA form, the CDR3 reads TGCAGTGCTAGTTTTGCAGGGGATCCCCTGAGTGGCTCCTACAATGAGCAGTTCTTC. Its translation: CSASFAGDPLSGSYNEQFF.

This clonotype was detected many times. The V call is TRBV7-9, the J call TRBJ1-2, with D tentatively TRBD1 (5 bases). This CDR3 comprises 14 residues. The germline CDR1 and CDR2 sequences are SEHNR and FQNEAQ (reference sequence). Deletions cut 7 bases from V and 4 bases from J, with 16 bases between. CDR3 loop: CASIPGPDVYGYTF. CDR3 nucleotides: TGTGCCAGCATTCCGGGGCCTGACGTCTATGGCTACACCTTC.

This clonotype was seen only once. The chain combines TRBV5-6 with TRBJ2-7; tentative D call: TRBD1 (6 bases). This CDR3 has 15 residues. V lost 4 bases, J lost 7 bases, and 21 bases lay in between. Germline lookup yields CDR1 SGHDT and CDR2 YYEEEE. For the CDR3, the DNA is TGTGCCAGCAGCATGGGACCAGGGGCTGAAGGGGAGCAGTACTTC. Residues: CASSMGPGAEGEQYF.

Comments on this clonotype: This may be a read error, as it is one base from a much larger clone. V gene TRBV3-1 combines with J gene TRBJ1-1; TRBD1 matches 9 bases. With V trimmed by 5 bases and J by 5 bases, 6 bases remained unmatched. CDR3 length: 14 residues. CDR1 LGHDT and CDR2 YNNKEL come from the germline V gene (reference sequence). The CDR3 bases are TGTGCCAGCAGCGGAGACGACAGGGGGACTGAAGCTTTCTTT. Protein product: CASSGDDRGTEAFF. Full variable domain (rest looked up from reference TRBV3-1 and TRBJ1-1): DTAVSQTPKYLVTQMGNDKSIKCEQNLGHDTMYWYKQDSKKFLKIMFSYNNKELIINETVPNRFSPKSPDKAHLNLHINSLELGDSAVYFCASSGDDRGTEAFFGQGTRLTVV.

The table lists this clonotype with many counts. This chain links TRBV4-2 with TRBJ2-7, with TRBD1 identical over 10 bases. The CDR3 is 16 amino acids. Per the germline V gene, CDR1 is LGHNA and CDR2 is YNFKEQ. Trimming removed 1 base from V and 4 bases from J; junction bases left unmatched: 7. CDR3: CASSQGVGTGDYEQYF. CDR3 nucleotide sequence: TGTGCCAGCAGCCAAGGAGTCGGGACAGGGGATTACGAGCAGTACTTC.

The chain combines TRBV9 with TRBJ2-1; 9 bases are shared with TRBD2. The CDR3 covers 14 residues. V lost 3 bases and J lost 6; bases outside the gene matches: 4. Germline V lookup: CDR1 SGDLS, CDR2 YYNGEE. The DNA for the CDR3 is TGTGCCAGCAGCGAACGGACTAGCGCCAATGAGCAGTTCTTC. Encoded protein: CASSERTSANEQFF.

Concerning this clonotype: This may be a read error, as it is one base from a much larger clone. The chain combines TRBV28 with TRBJ1-2, with 8 bases that match TRBD1. This CDR3 spans 13 amino acids. Trimming removed 6 bases from V and 4 bases from J; junction bases left unmatched: 4. Germline V CDR1 and CDR2: MDHEN, SYDVKM. CDR3 in DNA: TGTGCCAGCAGGAAGACAGGGGCCTATGGCTACACCTTC. Translated: CASRKTGAYGYTF.

The table lists this clonotype with many counts. The genes are TRBV5-1 and TRBJ2-2, with D perhaps TRBD1 (6 bases). The CDR3 is made up of 16 amino acids. Germline assignment: CDR1 SGHRS and CDR2 YFSETQ. Trimming left V 5 bases short and J 5 bases short, with 19 bases between. CDR3 in DNA: TGCGCCAGCAGGGATTACAGGGTTAAGGGAACCGGGGAGCTGTTTTTT. It yields the protein CASRDYRVKGTGELFF.

Ten or more counts support this clonotype. V and J are TRBV9 and TRBJ2-3; D remains ambiguous. The CDR3 length is 16 residues. Per germline, CDR1 SGDLS and CDR2 YYNGEE. Trimming left V 3 bases short and J 0 bases short, with 14 bases between. The CDR3 loop is CASSGGLWRSTDTQYF. Here the CDR3 DNA reads TGTGCCAGCAGCGGCGGTCTATGGCGGAGCACAGATACGCAGTATTTT.

The rearrangement joins TRBV5-6 to TRBJ1-6; possibly TRBD1 for D (5 bases). In germline, CDR1 is SGHDT, CDR2 YYEEEE. The CDR3 is 13 residues long. The germline V and J ends were trimmed by 3 bases and 10 bases, with 11 bases remaining between them. The CDR3 region has the DNA TGTGCCAGCAGCTCGGGACGTGGCTCACCCCTCCACTTT. It encodes CASSSGRGSPLHF.

The genes are TRBV24-1 and TRBJ2-1; D is unclear. V was shortened by 3 bases and J by 5 bases, with 13 bases between the two germline ends. The V gene's germline CDR1 is KGHDR and CDR2 SFDVKD. The CDR3 length is 15 residues. CDR3 amino acids: CATSDRRVPHNEQFF. CDR3 nucleotide sequence: TGTGCCACCAGTGATCGCCGGGTTCCACACAATGAGCAGTTCTTC.

This clonotype was recorded once. This may be a read error, as it is one base from a much larger clone. The CDR3 protein is CASSWGETQCF. CDR3 in DNA: TGTGCCAGCAGTTGGGGGGAGACCCAGTGCTTC. The rearrangement links TRBV3-1 to TRBJ2-5; maybe TRBD2 (6 bases). From germline, CDR1 is LGHDT and CDR2 YNNKEL (reference sequence). The CDR3 contains 11 residues.

This clonotype was found many times. V and J are TRBV20-1 and TRBJ1-5, with D unresolved. The germline V gene has CDR1 DFQATT and CDR2 SNEGSKA (reference sequence). Trimming took 1 base from V and 6 from J, leaving 10 bases between them. The CDR3 loop spans 13 amino acids. The CDR3: CSARGAGVQPQHF. CDR3 coding DNA: TGCAGTGCTAGAGGGGCTGGGGTTCAGCCCCAGCATTTT.

This clonotype showed up many times. The chain couples TRBV10-3 to TRBJ2-7; TRBD2 aligns across 12 bases. V shed 4 bases and J 5 bases; nucleotides not matched to a gene: 12. The CDR3 spans 17 residues. Per the germline V gene, CDR1 is ENHRY and CDR2 is SYGVKD. CDR3 in amino acids: CAISGTWTSGIGNEQYF. As DNA, the CDR3 is TGTGCCATCAGTGGGACATGGACTAGCGGGATTGGCAACGAGCAGTACTTC.

This clonotype was counted at least ten times. The V and J genes are TRBV7-3 and TRBJ2-1; D call uncertain. Germline V CDR1 and CDR2: SGHTA, FQGTGA. Trimming removed 5 bases at V and 7 bases at J, with 6 bases between. The CDR3 is 11 amino acids. The CDR3: CASSGKNEQFF. The CDR3 coding sequence is TGTGCCAGCAGCGGAAAGAATGAGCAGTTCTTC.